Each of the 13 T cell receptor beta chains below was sequenced from the same sample in a study of CD8 T cells in Susac syndrome. A quantity of roughly 0.5 to 1 ug RNA underwent reverse transcription using random hexamers. TCRdb passed the immunoSEQ multiplex PCR reads through MiXCR, listing each CDR3 protein once. The sample contains approximately 130,000 distinct CDR3 sequences, around 91% of which appear only once. Sequencing used CD8+ T cells from PBMCs. Receptors were obtained from a human donor with multiple sclerosis.

The rearrangement uses TRBV5-6 and TRBJ2-1; no clear D. CDR1 is SGHDT, CDR2 YYEEEE, per germline. The CDR3 runs 17 residues. V lost 4 bases and J lost 0, with 17 bases in between. CDR3 region: CASSPTITPSSYNEQFF. CDR3 nucleotides: TGTGCCAGCAGCCCGACAATCACCCCGAGCTCCTACAATGAGCAGTTCTTC.

The chain joins TRBV7-9 to TRBJ2-2; no definite D call. Deletions cut 1 base from V and 4 bases from J, with 10 bases between. CDR1 is SEHNR and CDR2 is FQNEAQ in the germline V gene (reference sequence). The CDR3 is 15 residues long. The CDR3 DNA sequence: TGTGCCAGCAGCTTAGATGGGCCCTCCACCGGGGAGCTGTTTTTT. Its protein is CASSLDGPSTGELFF.

The rearrangement uses TRBV24-1 and TRBJ2-1, with a weak D call TRBD2 (5 bases). The germline CDR1 and CDR2 sequences are KGHDR and SFDVKD. V lost 5 bases, J lost 6 bases, and 16 bases lay in between. The CDR3 sequence is 15 residues long. CDR3 DNA sequence: TGTGCCACCAGTGGGTGGGGAGAGGTCCGCAATGAGCAGTTCTTC. This gives the protein CATSGWGEVRNEQFF.

This chain connects TRBV4-3 to TRBJ2-3; 8 bases are a match to TRBD2. The germline V gene has CDR1 LGHNA and CDR2 YSLEER. This CDR3 spans 15 amino acids. Trimming removed 2 bases from V and 2 bases from J; junction bases left unmatched: 3. As DNA, the CDR3 is TGCGCCAGCAGCCAAAATAGCGGGACCACAGATACGCAGTATTTT. Encoded protein: CASSQNSGTTDTQYF.

V and J are TRBV6-4 and TRBJ2-1; D possibly uses TRBD1 or TRBD2 (5 bases each). V was clipped by 4 bases and J by 6 bases, with 10 bases between them. Germline lookup yields CDR1 MRHNA and CDR2 SNTAGT. The CDR3 is 13 residues long. This CDR3 reads CASSAGPANEQFF. In nucleotides, the CDR3 is TGTGCCAGCAGTGCGGGACCGGCCAATGAGCAGTTCTTC.

The rearrangement joins TRBV19 to TRBJ2-1; 10 nucleotides align to TRBD2. Germline V gene data show CDR1 as LNHDA and CDR2 as SQIVND (reference sequence). The CDR3 contains 12 residues. The V gene end was trimmed by 5 bases and the J gene end by 9 bases; junction bases not matched to a gene: 1. DNA of the CDR3: TGTGCCAGTAGTGGACTAGCGGTTGAGCAGTTCTTC. Amino acids: CASSGLAVEQFF.

The chain uses TRBV27 and TRBJ2-1; tentative D call: TRBD1 (5 bases). This CDR3 comprises 14 residues. The germline V gene encodes CDR1 MNHEY and CDR2 SMNVEV (reference sequence). Deletions cut 6 bases from V and 1 base from J, with 10 bases between. The CDR3 loop reads CASSLRGSYNEQFF. The CDR3 DNA reads TGTGCCAGCAGCCTTAGGGGATCCTACAATGAGCAGTTCTTC.

The rearrangement links TRBV30 to TRBJ2-7; D is undetermined. In germline, CDR1 is GTSNPN, CDR2 SVGIG (reference sequence). V gave up 6 bases and J gave up 3 bases, with 12 bases separating them. This CDR3 has 12 residues. The CDR3 loop is CACQSPVYEQYF. The CDR3 DNA sequence: TGTGCCTGTCAATCCCCGGTCTACGAGCAGTACTTC.

The chain combines TRBV29-1 with TRBJ1-1, with 8 positions matching TRBD1. Trimming removed 3 bases from V and 5 bases from J; junction bases left unmatched: 2. The CDR3 extends over 12 amino acids. CDR1 SQVTM and CDR2 ANQGSEA come from the germline V gene. CDR3 loop: CSVDRGQTEAFF. The DNA for the CDR3 is TGCAGCGTTGACAGGGGGCAAACTGAAGCTTTCTTT.

The chain combines TRBV4-1 with TRBJ2-1; no clear D gene. Trimming took 0 bases from V and 8 from J, leaving 8 bases between them. The CDR3 has 13 residues. CDR1 and CDR2 (germline): MGHRA, YSYEKL. CDR3 in DNA: TGCGCCAGCAGCCAAGATTTTACGTATGAGCAGTTCTTC. This codes for CASSQDFTYEQFF.

The gene calls are TRBV30 and TRBJ2-7; 8 bases match TRBD1. The V gene end was trimmed by 5 bases and the J gene end by 3 bases; junction bases not matched to a gene: 6. Germline V CDR1 and CDR2: GTSNPN, SVGIG (reference sequence). The CDR3 spans 13 residues. The CDR3 here is CAWDPGQDYEQYF. The CDR3 bases are TGTGCCTGGGACCCGGGACAGGACTACGAGCAGTACTTC.

V is TRBV12-3 or TRBV12-4 and J is TRBJ2-5; D ambiguous. There are 14 residues in the CDR3. V was pared by 2 bases and J by 1 base, with 8 bases between. The CDR3 DNA sequence: TGTGCCAGCAGTTTACAGGTAGCCCAAGAGACCCAGTACTTC. Protein: CASSLQVAQETQYF.

The V call is TRBV28, the J call TRBJ1-1, with 7 positions matching TRBD1. Germline-derived CDR1 and CDR2 are MDHEN and SYDVKM. The junction had 5 bases not matched to a gene; V was cut back by 6 bases and J by 1 base. The CDR3 runs to 14 residues. CDR3: CASSLTGRNTEAFF. DNA of the CDR3: TGTGCCAGCAGCTTGACAGGGAGGAACACTGAAGCTTTCTTT.